The 25 T cell receptor beta chains below were found in one sample sequenced in a study of blood T cell repertoires in COVID-19. The method was immunoSEQ multiplex PCR; TCRdb's version includes in-frame clones alone and lacks a portion of them. The data hold about 190,000 clones, with around 86% observed a single time. Sequenced sample: peripheral blood. The origin of the receptors is a woman between 40 and 55 years old with acute or convalescent COVID-19.

The chain uses TRBV2 and TRBJ1-1; D might be TRBD1 (5 bases). The CDR3 extends over 14 amino acids. Germline V CDR1 and CDR2: SNHLY, FYNNEI. Trimming removed 5 bases from V and 0 bases from J, with 10 bases in between. CDR3 region: CASSSTAMNTEAFF. The DNA for the CDR3 is TGTGCCAGCAGTTCGACAGCCATGAACACTGAAGCTTTCTTT.

The chain carries TRBV5-4 and TRBJ2-1, with TRBD1 matching over 8 bases. This CDR3 has 15 residues. Looked up from germline, CDR1 is SGHNT and CDR2 is YYREEE (reference sequence). The trim removed 6 bases at V and 7 bases at J, leaving 12 bases unmatched. CDR3 residues: CASTGGRRRPNEQFF. The CDR3 bases are TGTGCCAGCACAGGGGGCAGGAGACGGCCTAATGAGCAGTTCTTC.

The gene calls are TRBV9 and TRBJ1-2; perhaps TRBD1 as D (6 bases). CDR3 length equals 16 residues. V was clipped by 6 bases and J by 7 bases, with 25 bases between them. Germline lookup yields CDR1 SGDLS and CDR2 YYNGEE. The CDR3 reads CASTDVVRGRGGGYTF. CDR3 coding DNA: TGTGCCAGCACCGACGTTGTGAGGGGCAGGGGTGGTGGCTACACCTTC. Based on the CDR3 plus reference TRBV9 and TRBJ1-2, the full variable domain is DSGVTQTPKHLITATGQRVTLRCSPRSGDLSVYWYQQSLDQGLQFLIQYYNGEERAKGNILERFSAQQFPDLHSELNLSSLELGDSALYFCASTDVVRGRGGGYTFGSGTRLTVV.

The chain couples TRBV5-1 to TRBJ2-2; no firm D call. This CDR3 has 12 amino acids. The germline CDR1 and CDR2 sequences are SGHRS and YFSETQ. Deletions cut 1 base from V and 7 bases from J, with 5 bases between. The chain's CDR3 is CASSLFGGELFF. In nucleotides, the CDR3 is TGCGCCAGCAGCTTGTTCGGCGGGGAGCTGTTTTTT.

The genes are TRBV5-1 and TRBJ1-3; D unresolved. This CDR3 is built from 14 residues. CDR1 and CDR2 (germline): SGHRS, YFSETQ. Trimming stripped 0 bases from V and 3 bases from J, with 7 bases between. CDR3 amino acids: CASSLEPRGNTIYF. CDR3 coding DNA: TGCGCCAGCAGCTTGGAGCCTCGTGGAAACACCATATATTTT.

The V gene is TRBV5-6, the J gene TRBJ1-2; tentatively, D is TRBD1 (5 bases). The V and J ends lost 0 bases and 5 bases respectively, with 11 bases between them. CDR1 SGHDT and CDR2 YYEEEE come from the germline V gene. The CDR3 consists of 14 residues. In nucleotides, the CDR3 is TGTGCCAGCAGCTTGGCGGCGGCAGGGTATGGCTACACCTTC. It encodes CASSLAAAGYGYTF.

Only a few counts were recorded for this clone. The gene calls are TRBV12-3 or TRBV12-4 and TRBJ1-3; D not certain. V was cut by 5 bases and J by 8 bases, with 13 bases left in between. The CDR3 is 13 residues long. The CDR3 nucleotides read TGTGCCAGCAGTCTTAGACACCTGGACACCATATATTTT. Residues: CASSLRHLDTIYF.

CDR3 sequence (DNA): TGTGCCAGCAGCCACATAGCGGGACATCCTGCCGTGGGGGAAAAACTGTTTTTT. It codes for CASSHIAGHPAVGEKLFF. The genes are TRBV14 and TRBJ1-4; a possible D gene is TRBD1 (6 bases). Germline CDR1 is SGHDN and CDR2 is FVKESK. V shed 3 bases and J shed 8 bases, with 25 bases lying between them. The CDR3 is made up of 18 amino acids.

The V and J genes are TRBV4-2 and TRBJ1-4; weak D call: TRBD1 (5 bases). The CDR3 runs to 17 residues. Germline CDR1 is LGHNA and CDR2 is YNFKEQ. The V gene lost 2 bases and the J gene lost 3 bases, with 16 bases spanning the gap. The DNA for the CDR3 is TGTGCCAGCAGCCAATTCGACAGACAAGGGGCTAATGAAAAACTGTTTTTT. Translation: CASSQFDRQGANEKLFF.

This chain joins TRBV30 and TRBJ1-5, with a weak D call TRBD1 (5 bases). This CDR3 has 18 residues. CDR1 and CDR2 (germline): GTSNPN, SVGIG (reference sequence). Trimming removed 0 bases at V and 0 bases at J, with 18 bases between. Here the CDR3 DNA reads TGTGCCTGGAGTGTAAGGGGCCGCGGTAAATATAGCAATCAGCCCCAGCATTTT. Amino acid sequence: CAWSVRGRGKYSNQPQHF.

This chain uses TRBV5-1 with TRBJ2-7, with D perhaps TRBD1 (6 bases). V dropped 0 bases and J dropped 2 bases, with 18 bases sitting between them. In germline, CDR1 is SGHRS, CDR2 YFSETQ. The CDR3 has 17 residues. The CDR3 DNA is TGCGCCAGCAGCTTGGGGGCAGGGGACCCGTCGACCTACGAGCAGTACTTC. This codes for CASSLGAGDPSTYEQYF.

The chain links TRBV7-8 to TRBJ1-6; a possible D gene is TRBD1 (5 bases). Germline assignment: CDR1 SGHVS and CDR2 FQNEAQ. This CDR3 region has 19 residues. With 6 bases removed from V and 0 bases from J, the gap between germline ends came to 21 bases. The CDR3 coding sequence is TGTGCCAGCAGTTTAAACGGTGGGACTGAAAGCTCCTATAATTCACCCCTCCACTTT. Translation: CASSLNGGTESSYNSPLHF.

The rearrangement joins TRBV3-1 (or the pseudogene TRBV3-2) to TRBJ2-3, with D tentatively TRBD2 (7 bases). Germline V lookup: CDR1 LGHDT, CDR2 YNNKEL (reference sequence). The ends were cut back, 8 bases at V and 2 bases at J, with 17 bases in the middle. The CDR3 has 15 residues. The CDR3 sequence is CASSRRGGDTDTQYF. CDR3 sequence (DNA): TGTGCCAGCTCAAGAAGGGGGGGGGACACAGATACGCAGTATTTT.

With regard to this clone: An end of the junction does not agree with germline; a read error may underlie this. The chain recombines TRBV7-9 with TRBJ1-5; TRBD1 aligns across 8 bases. Germline V CDR1 and CDR2: SEHNR, FQNEAQ (reference sequence). The CDR3 consists of 18 residues. The CDR3 DNA is TGTGCCAGCAGTTTAGGTTCAGGGGGCGGTGGAAGCAATCAGCCCCAGCATTTT. It translates to CASSLGSGGGGSNQPQHF.

This chain uses TRBV5-1 with TRBJ2-7; D call uncertain. The V gene lost 0 bases and the J gene lost 3 bases, with 10 bases spanning the gap. Germline V gives CDR1 SGHRS, CDR2 YFSETQ. The CDR3 has 14 residues. Here the CDR3 reads CASSLETFFYEQYF. CDR3 coding DNA: TGCGCCAGCAGCTTGGAGACATTCTTCTACGAGCAGTACTTC.

The chain links TRBV24-1 to TRBJ1-2; D uncertain. Deletions cut 7 bases from V and 3 bases from J, with 17 bases between. The CDR3 totals 15 residues. The germline CDR1 and CDR2 sequences are KGHDR and SFDVKD. The CDR3 nucleotides read TGTGCCACCAGCTCCAATGTCGGGGATCACTATGGCTACACCTTC. This codes for CATSSNVGDHYGYTF.

This clone was detected only a few times. The chain carries TRBV12-5 and TRBJ1-1; 9 nucleotides align to TRBD1. Germline V gene data show CDR1 as LGHNT and CDR2 as FRNRAP. This CDR3 is built from 16 residues. J was trimmed by 1 base and V by 6 bases; bases with no gene match: 9. The CDR3 region is CASGDERGQGNTEAFF. The CDR3 bases are TGTGCTAGTGGCGACGAAAGGGGACAGGGGAACACTGAAGCTTTCTTT.

CDR3 nucleotides: TGTGCCAGCAGTCCAGGACAGGGTACTCAGCCCCAGCATTTT. Protein: CASSPGQGTQPQHF. The chain carries TRBV7-9 and TRBJ1-5, with 8 nucleotides matching TRBD1. CDR1 and CDR2 (germline): SEHNR, FQNEAQ (reference sequence). The junction had 7 bases not matched to a gene; V was cut back by 6 bases and J by 6 bases. The CDR3 is 14 amino acids.

V and J are TRBV18 and TRBJ2-1, with 7 bases matching TRBD1. This CDR3 comprises 14 residues. The V gene end was trimmed by 2 bases and the J gene end by 4 bases; junction bases not matched to a gene: 2. Germline values: CDR1 KGHSH, CDR2 LQKENI. CDR3 nucleotide sequence: TGTGCCAGCTCACCAGTGGGACAGTACAATGAGCAGTTCTTC. Protein sequence: CASSPVGQYNEQFF.

The chain combines TRBV9 with TRBJ2-7, with a tentative D call TRBD1 (5 bases). Trimming removed 0 bases from V and 4 bases from J, with 11 bases in between. CDR1 is SGDLS and CDR2 is YYNGEE in the germline V gene. The length of the CDR3 is 14 residues. The CDR3 reads CASSVGPDNYEQYF. DNA of the CDR3: TGTGCCAGCAGCGTAGGACCGGACAATTACGAGCAGTACTTC.

The rearrangement uses TRBV6-4 and TRBJ1-2; D gene uncertain. The CDR3 contains 15 residues. Per the germline V gene, CDR1 is MRHNA and CDR2 is SNTAGT. V lost 4 bases, J lost 4 bases, and 16 bases lay in between. The CDR3, as DNA: TGTGCCAGCAGTGCCGTGCCGGGAGCCGTCTATGGCTACACCTTC. This gives the protein CASSAVPGAVYGYTF.

The V gene is TRBV2, the J gene TRBJ2-5, with TRBD2 matching over 8 bases. V lost 7 bases and J lost 5; bases outside the gene matches: 6. CDR1 is SNHLY, CDR2 FYNNEI, per germline. This CDR3 spans 13 amino acids. For the CDR3, the DNA is TGTGCCAGCAAACGGGGGGGCCCGGAGACCCAGTACTTC. Translated: CASKRGGPETQYF.

This clone was detected once. The chain uses TRBV5-1 and TRBJ2-7, with 7 bases identical to TRBD2. V shed 0 bases and J 2 bases; nucleotides not matched to a gene: 5. The CDR3 sequence is 15 residues long. Looked up from germline, CDR1 is SGHRS and CDR2 is YFSETQ. CDR3 nucleotides: TGCGCCAGCAGCTTGGACGGGGGGTCGACCTACGAGCAGTACTTC. It specifies CASSLDGGSTYEQYF.

This clone was seen only once. The J gene is TRBJ2-7, the V gene TRBV18; tentatively, D is TRBD2 (6 bases). This CDR3 has 14 residues. The germline gives CDR1 KGHSH, CDR2 LQKENI. V was cut by 3 bases and J by 4 bases, with 13 bases left in between. This CDR3 reads CASSPRDFPYEQYF. The CDR3 bases are TGTGCCAGCTCACCGAGGGACTTCCCATACGAGCAGTACTTC.

The genes are TRBV19 and TRBJ2-5; TRBD2 might be the D (5 bases). V was clipped by 4 bases and J by 4 bases, with 10 bases between them. The CDR3 runs to 13 residues. Germline lookup yields CDR1 LNHDA and CDR2 SQIVND (reference sequence). CDR3 nucleotide sequence: TGTGCCAGTAGTAAGGGAGCAGGAGAGACCCAGTACTTC. Protein: CASSKGAGETQYF.